This passage covers 29 T cell receptor beta chains from one sample sequenced in a study of cytomegalovirus exposure and HLA in healthy donors. PCR used 60 Vbeta primers and 13 Jbeta primers. TCRdb's table, derived via immunoSEQ multiplex PCR, lists solely in-frame clones and lacks some. The table records 50,000 to 80,000 clones, about three quarters of them present only once. Material: PBMCs. These receptors came from a male donor in good health and CMV-seropositive.

The chain's CDR3 is CASSYPSGPQHF. For the CDR3, the DNA is TGTGCCAGCAGTTACCCTTCCGGGCCCCAGCATTTT. V usage is TRBV6-5 and J usage is TRBJ1-5; D ambiguous. CDR1 is MNHEY and CDR2 is SVGAGI in the germline V gene. The V end was cut by 2 bases, the J end by 9 bases, with 8 bases between. This CDR3 region has 12 residues.

This clone was seen just once. The chain carries TRBV7-6 and TRBJ1-1, with 7 nucleotides matching TRBD1. The length of the CDR3 is 15 residues. V lost 5 bases to trimming and J lost 2 bases; unmatched junction nucleotides: 8. The germline V gene encodes CDR1 SGHVS and CDR2 FNYEAQ. The CDR3 region is CASSGGGAANTEAFF. CDR3 nucleotides: TGTGCCAGCAGCGGAGGGGGCGCGGCAAACACTGAAGCTTTCTTT. Together with reference TRBV7-6 and TRBJ1-1, the CDR3 gives the full variable domain: GAGVSQSPRYKVTKRGQDVALRCDPISGHVSLYWYRQALGQGPEFLTYFNYEAQQDKSGLPNDRFSAERPEGSISTLTIQRTEQRDSAMYRCASSGGGAANTEAFFGQGTRLTVV.

Only one count was recorded for this clone. This chain joins TRBV27 and TRBJ1-2; the D gene is possibly TRBD1 (6 bases). The V gene's germline CDR1 is MNHEY and CDR2 SMNVEV (reference sequence). The CDR3 sequence is 16 residues long. The germline V and J ends were trimmed by 2 bases and 1 base, with 14 bases remaining between them. CDR3: CASSLIGRGVNYGYTF. DNA for the CDR3: TGTGCCAGCAGTTTAATCGGCAGGGGAGTTAACTATGGCTACACCTTC.

The chain uses TRBV7-8 and TRBJ2-7; D gene unclear. The CDR3 extends over 13 amino acids. V gave up 1 base and J gave up 2 bases, with 6 bases separating them. Germline CDR1 is SGHVS and CDR2 is FQNEAQ. The CDR3 loop reads CASSLESAYEQYF. The CDR3, as DNA: TGTGCCAGCAGCTTAGAGTCAGCCTACGAGCAGTACTTC.

This chain connects TRBV7-3 to TRBJ2-5; 8 positions agree with TRBD2. V shed 5 bases and J 3 bases; nucleotides not matched to a gene: 14. Germline CDR1 SGHTA, CDR2 FQGTGA. The CDR3 is made up of 17 amino acids. CDR3 coding DNA: TGTGCCAGCAGCCTCCTGGGAGCGGGGGATCTCAAAGAGACCCAGTACTTC. Protein product: CASSLLGAGDLKETQYF.

The sample holds a few counts of this clone. The chain joins TRBV4-1 to TRBJ1-1; 8 bases are a match to TRBD1. The CDR3 extends over 17 amino acids. V shed 1 base and J 0 bases; nucleotides not matched to a gene: 7. Germline V gives CDR1 MGHRA, CDR2 YSYEKL. Here the CDR3 DNA reads TGCGCCAGCAGCCAAGTGGGGACAGGAGTTTTGAACACTGAAGCTTTCTTT. It yields the protein CASSQVGTGVLNTEAFF.

The gene calls are TRBV4-1 and TRBJ1-5, with D unclear. V was pared by 1 base and J by 0 bases, with 7 bases between. This CDR3 comprises 15 residues. CDR1 is MGHRA and CDR2 is YSYEKL in the germline V gene. The CDR3, as DNA: TGCGCCAGCAGCCAAGCACATAATAGCAATCAGCCCCAGCATTTT. Translated, it gives CASSQAHNSNQPQHF.

The chain recombines TRBV10-2 with TRBJ1-1; D gene ambiguous. Per the germline V gene, CDR1 is WSHSY and CDR2 is SAAADI. The length of the CDR3 is 12 residues. V was clipped by 6 bases and J by 11 bases, with 16 bases between them. Here the CDR3 reads CASSDLPGEAFF. CDR3 DNA: TGCGCCAGCAGCGACCTGCCGGGAGAGGCTTTCTTT.

The chain is built from TRBV29-1 and TRBJ1-1; maybe TRBD1 (6 bases). Trimming shortened V by 4 bases and J by 5 bases, and 11 bases separated the two germline ends. The V gene's germline CDR1 is SQVTM and CDR2 ANQGSEA. The CDR3 is 12 amino acids. The CDR3 DNA sequence: TGCAGCGTTGCCTTCAGGGGAACTGAAGCTTTCTTT. Translation gives CSVAFRGTEAFF.

This chain links TRBV14 with TRBJ2-7; 9 bases line up with TRBD1. Germline CDR1 and CDR2: SGHDN and FVKESK. J lost 2 bases, V lost 4 bases, and 15 bases had no gene match. The CDR3 is 18 amino acids. The CDR3 bases are TGTGCCAGCAGCCTAAAGGTCGGACAGGGGTCTTTCACCTACGAGCAGTACTTC. Its translation: CASSLKVGQGSFTYEQYF.

The CDR3 sequence: CASSTLHSYGYTF. The CDR3 coding sequence is TGTGCCAGCAGCACGCTCCACAGCTATGGCTACACCTTC. This rearrangement joins TRBV11-2 to TRBJ1-2; D unresolved. This CDR3 is built from 13 residues. V was cut by 5 bases and J by 4 bases, with 11 bases left in between. Looked up from germline, CDR1 is SGHAT and CDR2 is FQNNGV. The full variable domain, completed using reference TRBV11-2 and TRBJ1-2, is EAGVAQSPRYKIIEKRQSVAFWCNPISGHATLYWYQQILGQGPKLLIQFQNNGVVDDSQLPKDRFSAERLKGVDSTLKIQPAKLEDSAVYLCASSTLHSYGYTFGSGTRLTVV.

The V gene is TRBV7-8, the J gene TRBJ2-4; perhaps TRBD2 as D (6 bases). There are 12 residues in the CDR3. V was shortened by 5 bases and J by 15 bases, with 17 bases between the two germline ends. From germline, CDR1 is SGHVS and CDR2 FQNEAQ. The CDR3 nucleotides read TGTGCCAGCAGCAACTCAGGGACGGAGGGGTACTTC. The encoded protein is CASSNSGTEGYF. The entire variable domain, with the rest obtained from reference TRBV7-8 and TRBJ2-4, is as follows: GAGVSQSPRYKVAKRGQDVALRCDPISGHVSLFWYQQALGQGPEFLTYFQNEAQLDKSGLPSDRFFAERPEGSVSTLKIQRTQQEDSAVYLCASSNSGTEGYFGAGTRLSVL.

The V call is TRBV9, the J call TRBJ2-5; a weak D match, TRBD1 (6 bases). Trimming removed 0 bases at V and 4 bases at J, with 13 bases between. Per the germline V gene, CDR1 is SGDLS and CDR2 is YYNGEE. The CDR3 runs 15 residues. CDR3 protein: CASSVASGEGETQYF. The CDR3 DNA follows: TGTGCCAGCAGCGTAGCGTCAGGGGAAGGAGAGACCCAGTACTTC.

The sample holds a few counts of this clone. CDR3 sequence (DNA): TGTGCCAGTAGTATAGGAGGACAGGGGGGAGCTTTAAGCAATCAGCCCCAGCATTTT. Translating gives CASSIGGQGGALSNQPQHF. The rearrangement links TRBV19 to TRBJ1-5, with 10 bases lining up with TRBD1. J lost 1 base, V lost 1 base, and 10 bases had no gene match. CDR3 size: 19 residues. Looked up from germline, CDR1 is LNHDA and CDR2 is SQIVND (reference sequence).

This chain connects TRBV30 to TRBJ1-6, with a weak D call TRBD1 (6 bases). CDR3 length: 18 residues. The V end lost 7 bases, the J end lost 0 bases, and 22 bases lay between the germline ends. Germline loops: CDR1 GTSNPN, CDR2 SVGIG (reference sequence). The CDR3 DNA sequence: TGTGCCTCATCGAGGCGCGGACAGACGAGCTCCTATAATTCACCCCTCCACTTT. As protein: CASSRRGQTSSYNSPLHF.

This clone was detected only once. The chain links TRBV27 to TRBJ1-2; TRBD1 is a possible D gene (6 bases). This CDR3 region has 15 residues. Germline V gives CDR1 MNHEY, CDR2 SMNVEV (reference sequence). Trimming pared 5 bases from V and 4 bases from J, leaving 17 bases between. The CDR3 nucleotides are TGTGCCAGCAGTCCCGCAACCGGGGGGCTCTATGGCTACACCTTC. This translates into CASSPATGGLYGYTF.

The V call is TRBV14, the J call TRBJ1-4; 10 positions match TRBD1. V was clipped by 2 bases and J by 2 bases; unmatched bases: 11. From germline, CDR1 is SGHDN and CDR2 FVKESK. The CDR3 totals 19 residues. This CDR3 is CASSQFGQGGKWTNEKLFF. CDR3 in DNA: TGTGCCAGCAGCCAATTTGGACAGGGGGGGAAGTGGACTAATGAAAAACTGTTTTTT.

The rearrangement uses TRBV7-3 and TRBJ2-1, with 11 bases lining up with TRBD2. J lost 6 bases, V lost 4 bases, and 11 bases had no gene match. Looked up from germline, CDR1 is SGHTA and CDR2 is FQGTGA. The CDR3 spans 17 residues. CDR3 DNA sequence: TGTGCCAGCAGCTCTACACCAACTAGCGGGGGACGCAATGAGCAGTTCTTC. Translating it yields CASSSTPTSGGRNEQFF.

The chain joins TRBV6-1 to TRBJ1-5; tentatively, D is TRBD1 (6 bases). CDR3 length: 14 amino acids. V shed 3 bases and J shed 6 bases, with 12 bases lying between them. In germline, CDR1 is MNHNS, CDR2 SASEGT. The CDR3 DNA sequence: TGTGCCAGCAGTGACACAGGGACGGGTCAGCCCCAGCATTTT. Translating it yields CASSDTGTGQPQHF.

J is TRBJ1-5 and V is TRBV7-9; 10 positions agree with TRBD1. Germline CDR1 and CDR2: SEHNR and FQNEAQ (reference sequence). The length of the CDR3 is 17 residues. Trimming at V came to 3 bases and at J to 2 bases, leaving 7 bases not matched to a gene. CDR3 DNA sequence: TGTGCCAGCAGCTTCGGACAGGGGGAATCGGGCAATCAGCCCCAGCATTTT. Amino acids: CASSFGQGESGNQPQHF.

This clone was picked up a small number of times. The V and J genes are TRBV11-2 and TRBJ2-7; 10 nucleotides match TRBD2. The CDR3 extends over 17 amino acids. Per germline, CDR1 SGHAT and CDR2 FQNNGV. The trim removed 1 base at V and 0 bases at J, leaving 6 bases unmatched. The CDR3: CASSLGSGGASSYEQYF. The DNA of the CDR3 is TGTGCCAGCAGCTTAGGGAGCGGGGGGGCCAGCTCCTACGAGCAGTACTTC. Combining the CDR3 with reference TRBV11-2 and TRBJ2-7 gives the whole variable domain EAGVAQSPRYKIIEKRQSVAFWCNPISGHATLYWYQQILGQGPKLLIQFQNNGVVDDSQLPKDRFSAERLKGVDSTLKIQPAKLEDSAVYLCASSLGSGGASSYEQYFGPGTRLTVT.

The chain carries TRBV7-9 and TRBJ2-7, with 7 bases matching TRBD2. The V gene's germline CDR1 is SEHNR and CDR2 FQNEAQ (reference sequence). Unmatched junction bases numbered 8, after V lost 5 bases and J lost 4 bases. The CDR3 consists of 14 residues. The CDR3 DNA sequence: TGTGCCAGCAGCCCCAGGACTAGGTTTTACGAGCAGTACTTC. Translating it yields CASSPRTRFYEQYF.

This clone was recorded a few times. The rearrangement uses TRBV7-9 and TRBJ1-2; 8 nucleotides agree with TRBD1. The CDR3 spans 13 residues. Germline loops: CDR1 SEHNR, CDR2 FQNEAQ (reference sequence). Unmatched junction bases numbered 5, after V lost 5 bases and J lost 6 bases. CDR3 DNA: TGTGCCAGCAGCCAGGGACAGGCGGATGGCTACACCTTC. This gives the protein CASSQGQADGYTF. The entire variable domain, with the rest obtained from reference TRBV7-9 and TRBJ1-2, is as follows: DTGVSQNPRHKITKRGQNVTFRCDPISEHNRLYWYRQTLGQGPEFLTYFQNEAQLEKSRLLSDRFSAERPKGSFSTLEIQRTEQGDSAMYLCASSQGQADGYTFGSGTRLTVV.

The chain links TRBV28 to TRBJ2-5; 9 bases match TRBD1. V gave up 3 bases and J gave up 5 bases; unmatched junction bases: 25. This CDR3 is 21 amino acids long. Per germline, CDR1 MDHEN and CDR2 SYDVKM. The CDR3 DNA sequence: TGTGCCAGCAGTTTTTCCTGGACCGGGGACAGGGTAATTGGGACGCGGGAGACCCAGTACTTC. It encodes CASSFSWTGDRVIGTRETQYF.

This clone was seen a single time. This sequence joins TRBV5-4 and TRBJ1-2, with TRBD1 matching over 7 bases. The CDR3 consists of 14 residues. J was trimmed by 6 bases and V by 6 bases; bases with no gene match: 11. Germline V gives CDR1 SGHNT, CDR2 YYREEE (reference sequence). The CDR3 nucleotides read TGTGCCAGCAACTCCCCAGGGGGAGAGAATGGCTACACCTTC. It translates to CASNSPGGENGYTF.

This clone occurred a few times. The identical CDR3 is also encoded by other nucleotide sequences in the sample. The chain joins TRBV28 to TRBJ2-5, with 7 bases identical to TRBD2. Germline CDR1 is MDHEN and CDR2 is SYDVKM. Unmatched junction bases numbered 5, after V lost 5 bases and J lost 5 bases. The CDR3 consists of 13 residues. The CDR3 sequence is CASSLSGVETQYF. Here the CDR3 DNA reads TGTGCCAGCAGTCTAAGCGGGGTTGAGACCCAGTACTTC.

The chain employs TRBV11-1 and TRBJ1-5; D possibly corresponds to TRBD1 (6 bases). Germline lookup yields CDR1 SGHAT and CDR2 FQDESV (reference sequence). The CDR3 spans 13 residues. Deletions cut 3 bases from V and 4 bases from J, with 7 bases between. The CDR3 spells CASSFGQNQPQHF. The CDR3, as DNA: TGTGCCAGCAGCTTCGGACAGAATCAGCCCCAGCATTTT.

The chain links TRBV6-5 to TRBJ1-2, with a possible D match to TRBD1 (6 bases). V lost 4 bases to trimming and J lost 4 bases, with 10 bases between them. Germline CDR1 reads MNHEY; CDR2 reads SVGAGI. This CDR3 contains 13 residues. The CDR3 nucleotides read TGTGCCAGCAGTTTACAGGGCAGCTATGGCTACACCTTC. Translated: CASSLQGSYGYTF.

V and J are TRBV5-6 and TRBJ2-6, with TRBD1 as a possible D gene (6 bases). The CDR3 contains 14 residues. The V and J ends lost 5 bases and 0 bases respectively, with 6 bases between them. Looked up from germline, CDR1 is SGHDT and CDR2 is YYEEEE. The CDR3 loop reads CASRGASGANVLTF. The CDR3 DNA follows: TGTGCCAGCAGGGGGGCCTCTGGGGCCAACGTCCTGACTTTC.